This TCR beta chain was sequenced during a study of lymphopenia after photon versus proton radiotherapy. Findings and limits, study-wide: Post-nadir TCR diversity decline inversely tracked overall survival among those who died. Oligoclonal CD8+ Temra expansion after nadir drove photon patients' diversity drop.

TCRdb's copy holds only in-frame clones and misses some; the assay was immunoSEQ multiplex PCR. The table has roughly 49,000 clones, more than 90% seen once. Note on this clone: No antigen is known for it.

CDR1 and CDR2 from the germline V gene are SEHNR and FQNEAQ (reference sequence). The J segment lost 9 bases and the V segment lost 4 bases, leaving 5 bases of the junction unmatched. The CDR3 has 15 amino acids. Sequencing used peripheral blood, obtained from a patient treated with photon-based radiotherapy. V gene TRBV7-9 combines with J gene TRBJ2-1; 14 bases map to TRBD2. The origin of this receptor is a woman aged 40 to 50 with cholangiocarcinoma. CDR3 nucleotides: TGTGCCAGCAGCTCGACTAGCGGGGGGGCTAGTGAGCAGTTCTTC. Residues: CASSSTSGGASEQFF. Full variable domain (missing parts from reference TRBV7-9 and TRBJ2-1): DTGVSQNPRHKITKRGQNVTFRCDPISEHNRLYWYRQTLGQGPEFLTYFQNEAQLEKSRLLSDRFSAERPKGSFSTLEIQRTEQGDSAMYLCASSSTSGGASEQFFGPGTRLTVL.